The next 13 T cell receptor beta chains were all read from a single sample in a study of shared clonotypes between healthy human individuals. TCRdb keeps only in-frame clones here, not all; method: immunoSEQ multiplex PCR. Among approximately 1,500,000 clones listed, roughly 98% were seen once. Sequencing input: naive CD4+ T cells sorted from blood. Regarding subset: CD45RA+ positively selected. The source of these receptors is a man in his thirties or forties in good health.

This chain uses TRBV2 with TRBJ2-3, with D possibly TRBD2 on 7 matching bases. The CDR3 is made up of 14 amino acids. The germline CDR1 and CDR2 sequences are SNHLY and FYNNEI. Deletions cut 10 bases from V and 6 bases from J, with 20 bases between. CDR3 DNA: TGTGCCAAAGGGGGGGATAACAGGTGGGATACGCAGTATTTT. The encoded protein is CAKGGDNRWDTQYF.

This clone appeared a single time. The CDR3: CASKSPGGSWNTQYF. The CDR3 bases are TGTGCCAGCAAAAGCCCCGGGGGGTCTTGGAATACGCAGTATTTT. This chain connects TRBV28 to TRBJ2-3, with 7 nucleotides matching TRBD2. CDR1 is MDHEN and CDR2 is SYDVKM in the germline V gene. This CDR3 region has 15 residues. V gave up 7 bases and J gave up 7 bases; unmatched junction bases: 14. The complete variable domain, with remaining parts taken from reference TRBV28 and TRBJ2-3, reads DVKVTQSSRYLVKRTGEKVFLECVQDMDHENMFWYRQDPGLGLRLIYFSYDVKMKEKGDIPEGYSVSREKKERFSLILESASTNQTSMYLCASKSPGGSWNTQYFGPGTRLTVL.

The chain employs TRBV10-1 and TRBJ1-1; D unclear. The CDR3 totals 14 residues. Germline V CDR1 and CDR2: WNHNN, SYGVQD (reference sequence). Deletions cut 3 bases from V and 5 bases from J, with 13 bases between. CDR3 residues: CASSEDSWSTEAFF. The DNA for the CDR3 is TGCGCCAGCAGTGAAGATTCCTGGTCAACTGAAGCTTTCTTT.

V gene TRBV13 combines with J gene TRBJ1-1; D possibly corresponds to TRBD1 (5 bases). The CDR3 has 15 residues. In germline, CDR1 is PRHDT, CDR2 FYEKMQ (reference sequence). Trimming left V 0 bases short and J 3 bases short, with 11 bases between. CDR3 nucleotide sequence: TGTGCCAGCAGCTTAGGCTGGGGCGGGGACACTGAAGCTTTCTTT. This gives the protein CASSLGWGGDTEAFF.

The chain has TRBV5-1 and TRBJ2-3; 8 nucleotides line up with TRBD1. Trimming took 0 bases from V and 5 from J; bases not matched to a gene: 8. Germline lookup yields CDR1 SGHRS and CDR2 YFSETQ. The CDR3 loop spans 16 amino acids. The CDR3, as DNA: TGCGCCAGCAGCTTGGACTGGACAGGGAAAATAGATACGCAGTATTTT. Its translation: CASSLDWTGKIDTQYF.

This chain links TRBV30 with TRBJ1-5; D call uncertain. CDR1 is GTSNPN and CDR2 is SVGIG in the germline V gene (reference sequence). The CDR3 has 15 residues. V was trimmed by 4 bases and J by 7 bases, leaving 20 bases between them. CDR3 amino acids: CAWTLGRVFEQPQHF. The CDR3 DNA follows: TGTGCCTGGACCCTGGGGAGGGTCTTCGAACAGCCCCAGCATTTT.

CDR3 in amino acids: CASSFPGLATQFF. The CDR3 DNA reads as TGTGCCAGCAGCTTCCCCGGACTAGCGACGCAGTTCTTC. This chain links TRBV7-9 with TRBJ2-1; 9 bases are shared with TRBD2. The CDR3 consists of 13 residues. With V trimmed by 3 bases and J by 12 bases, 6 bases remained unmatched. Looked up from germline, CDR1 is SEHNR and CDR2 is FQNEAQ (reference sequence).

This clone was observed a single time. This chain uses TRBV2 with TRBJ2-5, with a tentative D call TRBD1 (5 bases). From germline, CDR1 is SNHLY and CDR2 FYNNEI. CDR3 length: 13 residues. V was cut by 7 bases and J by 2 bases, with 11 bases left in between. The CDR3 region has the DNA TGTGCCAGCACCCGACAGATTCAAGAGACCCAGTACTTC. It specifies CASTRQIQETQYF.

J is TRBJ2-1 and V is TRBV10-1; 7 positions match TRBD1. CDR1 WNHNN and CDR2 SYGVQD come from the germline V gene (reference sequence). This CDR3 comprises 16 residues. V lost 7 bases and J lost 9; bases outside the gene matches: 18. CDR3 DNA: TGCGCCAGCATTTCCATTGACAGGGATTATAGGGGTGAGCAGTTCTTC. Its translation is CASISIDRDYRGEQFF.

The CDR3 sequence: CASSARDSSYNEQFF. The CDR3 nucleotides are TGCGCCAGCAGCGCCCGGGACAGTTCCTACAATGAGCAGTTCTTC. The gene calls are TRBV5-1 and TRBJ2-1; 7 bases are a match to TRBD1. CDR1 is SGHRS, CDR2 YFSETQ, per germline. Trimming cost V 4 bases and J 1 base; bases outside gene matches: 5. There are 15 residues in the CDR3.

This chain connects TRBV18 to TRBJ1-1, with 9 bases aligning to TRBD1. CDR1 KGHSH and CDR2 LQKENI come from the germline V gene. J was trimmed by 1 base and V by 3 bases; bases with no gene match: 6. CDR3 length equals 16 residues. Here the CDR3 DNA reads TGTGCCAGCTCACCTACAGGGGGCCAAAGGAACACTGAAGCTTTCTTT. As protein: CASSPTGGQRNTEAFF.

The rearrangement joins TRBV18 to TRBJ1-1; D is uncertain. Per the germline V gene, CDR1 is KGHSH and CDR2 is LQKENI. Trimming shortened V by 3 bases and J by 3 bases, and 14 bases separated the two germline ends. This CDR3 is built from 15 residues. The chain's CDR3 is CASSPLVGRDTEAFF. The CDR3 DNA follows: TGTGCCAGCTCACCGTTGGTGGGGAGGGACACTGAAGCTTTCTTT.

The chain links TRBV6-6 to TRBJ2-7; TRBD2 aligns across 10 bases. This CDR3 has 15 amino acids. Germline lookup yields CDR1 MNHNY and CDR2 SVGAGI (reference sequence). Trimming removed 6 bases from V and 0 bases from J; junction bases left unmatched: 5. CDR3 nucleotides: TGTGCCAGCAGCCGTAGCGGGAGGTCCTCCTACGAGCAGTACTTC. This translates into CASSRSGRSSYEQYF.